This TCR beta chain was obtained from a study of regulatory T cells in long-lasting Graves disease (dated by TCRdb to 2020 to 2023). Notes on the research overall: In the newly diagnosed Graves' disease group, patients had been taking antithyroid drugs for less than 3 months. This study used TCR sequencing and RNA sequencing of peripheral blood to compare persistent Graves' disease patients against newly diagnosed Graves' disease patients. The study was registered as a clinical trial and conducted in China. TCR sequencing covered 13 persistent and roughly 20 newly diagnosed Graves' disease patients, 33 samples in total.

Study-wide conclusions, independent of this receptor: Compared with newly diagnosed patients, persistent Graves' disease patients had lower TCR Shannon entropy and fewer highly expanded clones, which suggests clonal expansion. The authors noted that the small sample size was a limitation that may lower accuracy. Persistent disease showed preferential use of TRBV28, TRBJ1-2 and TRBJ2-5, whereas newly diagnosed disease favored TRBV20-1 and TRBJ2-1. Persistent patients shared more public clonotypes among themselves (around 2,500) than newly diagnosed patients did (nearly 1,000). The study examined only peripheral blood because the primary lesion, thyroid tissue, could not be accessed. Only the TCR beta chain was sequenced and analyzed.

Reading from cysteine to phenylalanine, the CDR3 counts 14 amino acids. Only CDR3 DNA remains: 42 bases, in frame from the first base. The germline V gene specifies WSHSY as CDR1 and SAAADI as CDR2. V loses 0 bases, J loses 4 bases, and the germline ends lie 8 bases apart. Read against the paper, the sample's time point label means: newly diagnosed GD, antithyroid drugs for less than 3 months. For both TCR sequencing and RNA sequencing, RNA was extracted from PBMCs using TRIzol. The diagnosis of Graves' disease was made according to American Thyroid Association guidelines. Patients were recruited from an endocrinology department in Xi'an, China. Each patient gave about 9.1 milliliters of peripheral blood, collected in an EDTA anticoagulant tube. Ficoll Paque Plus density gradient separation was used to isolate PBMCs, and no additional T cell sorting was done. RNA quality was checked with an Agilent 2100 Bioanalyzer and agarose gel, and concentration with a NanoDrop 2000.

This clonotype was seen a handful of times. The antigen it binds to is not known. No qualities accompany the bases; no much larger clone lies one base away. The library was obtained by multiplex PCR. Data came from an Illumina HiSeq 4000. iRepertoire HTBI primers and Arm-PCR amplification of CDR3 regions were used to construct TCR beta libraries. Before sequencing, the PCR products underwent gel purification. Under the source paper's analysis protocol: Gene usage analysis of CDR3 amino acid clonotypes used the approximately 62 TRBV and 11 to 15 TRBJ segments found across samples. COPE and FqMerger were used to merge filtered high-quality paired reads into contigs. BLAST was used to align contigs to the IMGT TRBV, TRBD and TRBJ reference genes, and CDR3 was defined following IMGT. Highly expanded clones were defined as clonotypes with a frequency above 0.1%. Repertoire diversity was measured by Shannon entropy, and V-J evenness by the Gini coefficient. Clonotypes shared by more than one individual were considered public. Using fastp trimming at Q25 and MiXCR clonotype assembly, TCRdb reanalyzed the public sequencing data and kept in-frame beta chains. Every entry covers one CDR3 protein and lists the most common genes and DNA from its rows. The V and J calls were determined by TCRdb, not by the authors. The sample table records some 450,000 distinct CDR3 sequences; roughly 15% of these occur just once. Clones ranked in the top ten supply around 11% of the sample.

This sample was shared with a second study, whose subject was T cells in Graves' hyperthyroidism and ophthalmopathy. The second investigation adds: Graves' hyperthyroidism was defined as stable when no progression to ophthalmopathy occurred over 18 months of follow-up. Hyperthyroidism patients were newly diagnosed, had a disease duration of under 2 months, and were aged 18 to 65 years. The study excluded patients with uncontrolled infections, other autoimmune diseases, pregnancy or lactation. Diagnoses were established on the basis of clinical symptoms, serum thyroxine and TRAb, thyroid ultrasound, and orbital computed tomography. The TCR CDR3 was subjected to a first round of RT-PCR using the HTBI primer set and the Qiagen OneStep RT-PCR kit. Most expanded thyroid clonotypes (frequency above 0.001) were also found in blood, which suggests that blood repertoires may mirror thyroid immune responses. A 13 V-J signature model separated ophthalmopathy from stable hyperthyroidism, with roughly 88% sensitivity and 81% to 82% specificity in cross-validation and 80%/75% in testing. In validation, the model predicted progression to ophthalmopathy with roughly 70% sensitivity and less than 80% specificity, a median of about 6.7 months before onset. A discovery cohort of approximately 97 patients, 43 with Graves' ophthalmopathy and roughly 59 with stable Graves' hyperthyroidism, was used to find distinguishing TCR V-J signatures. Prospective prediction of ophthalmopathy was tested in an independent validation cohort of approximately 19 hyperthyroidism patients and 17 patients who later progressed to ophthalmopathy. For training and testing, the 100 or so patients in the discovery cohort were randomly divided in a 7:3 ratio. In addition, the study compared T-cell repertoires in thyroid tissue and in blood from roughly six Graves' hyperthyroidism patients. After sampling, hyperthyroidism patients received methimazole starting at 30 mg daily, and ophthalmopathy patients received high-dose intravenous methylprednisolone. Libraries were constructed in a second round of multiplex PCR, after which size selection and purification were carried out. Paired-end sequencing of the libraries was performed with 100 bp reads on an Illumina HiSeq2000. SOAPnuke was used to process the raw data, removing reads that contained adapters or uncalled bases, had a mean Phred below 15, or lacked an exact match to the constant primer or identifier. High-quality paired reads were merged with COPE v1.2.5, and unique nucleotide sequences were defined as clonotypes. MiTCR v1.1 was used to align the clonotypes against IMGT TRBV, TRBD and TRBJ reference segments. Only V-J combinations with frequency above 0.0001, covering about 99% of repertoires, were analysed. A TCS score was defined as the ratio of F50 (clonal expansion) to E x V (chaos), with BLOSUM62-based TCRdist applied between CDR3 peptides within each V-J. Welch's t-statistics and random forest reduced 500 to 550 V-J features to 13, which were used in a naive Bayes classifier (R e1071). Sample size was not statistically predetermined, and investigators were not blinded to group allocation. TCR Vbeta CDR3 sequencing of approximately 140 peripheral blood samples (under 45 ophthalmopathy, around 80 hyperthyroidism and roughly 17 progressor patients) is reported in the paper.

The origin of this receptor is a woman in her 30s with Graves disease. Donor details come from another sample of the same person, matched by shared clones. This specimen was peripheral blood mononuclear cells (PBMCs), taken at new diagnosis, from a patient treated with antithyroid drugs. The chain couples TRBV10-2 to TRBJ2-3; the D gene assignment is ambiguous. In nucleotides, the sequence is TGCGCCAGCAGTGAGTCGAGTACCCCAGATACGCAGTATTTT. Its translation reads: CASSESSTPDTQYF.